The rows below give T cell receptor beta chains drawn from one sample of a study of cytomegalovirus exposure and HLA in healthy donors. Libraries were prepared by immunoSEQ multiplex PCR; TCRdb keeps only in-frame clonotypes and omits some of them. The sample includes 63,000 or so clones, around 73% of them seen just once. Source material: PBMCs. The receptors shown here come from a middle-aged man in good health and CMV-seronegative. The CDR3 runs from the conserved cysteine through the conserved F or W. The D gene is left open where the match is weak. Clone size is shown for a subset of rows, as once, few, many or a class of expanded clone.

V	J	size	D	CDR3	DNA
TRBV6-5	TRBJ1-2	.	.	CASTKTGAGVVGYTF	TGTGCCAGCACCAAAACGGGCGCAGGGGTGGTGGGCTACACCTTC
TRBV9	TRBJ2-5	.	.	CASSVGQGLGETQYF	TGTGCCAGCAGCGTAGGTCAGGGGTTAGGAGAGACCCAGTACTTC
TRBV6-6	TRBJ1-2	.	.	CASSPSSNYGYTF	TGTGCCAGCAGTCCGTCCTCTAACTATGGCTACACCTTC
TRBV9	TRBJ2-5	.	.	CASSPPDAAETQYF	TGTGCCAGCAGCCCCCCTGACGCGGCGGAGACCCAGTACTTC
TRBV19	TRBJ2-7	.	TRBD2	CASSHRTSGVVGEQYF	TGTGCCAGTAGTCACCGGACTAGCGGGGTCGTGGGAGAGCAGTACTTC
TRBV11-2	TRBJ1-2	few	.	CASRRDRVPPYGYTF	TGTGCCAGCCGGCGGGACCGCGTTCCCCCCTATGGCTACACCTTC
TRBV27	TRBJ2-7	.	TRBD1	CASSCPGGYYIEQYF	TGTGCCAGCAGTTGCCCAGGGGGTTATTATATAGAGCAGTACTTC
TRBV10-3	TRBJ1-1	.	TRBD1	CAIRYPPQDRDMNTEAFF	TGTGCCATCAGATACCCACCACAGGACAGGGACATGAACACTGAAGCTTTCTTT
TRBV14	TRBJ2-3	.	.	CASSPTSGLASLAQYF	TGTGCCAGCAGCCCTACGTCAGGGCTAGCGTCCCTCGCGCAGTATTTT
TRBV19	TRBJ1-4	.	.	CATNNQGPANEKLFF	TGTGCCACGAACAACCAGGGGCCAGCGAATGAAAAACTGTTTTTT
TRBV10-3	TRBJ2-2	.	.	CAIPTGAKKGTGELFF	TGTGCCATCCCGACTGGGGCTAAAAAAGGGACCGGGGAGCTGTTTTTT
TRBV5-1	TRBJ2-1	.	TRBD2	CASSEEGLAGGFPTVANEQFF	TGCGCCAGCAGCGAGGAGGGCCTAGCGGGGGGGTTTCCCACAGTGGCCAATGAGCAGTTCTTC
TRBV5-6	TRBJ1-5	.	TRBD1	CASSLDRGNSNQPQHF	TGTGCCAGCAGCTTGGACAGGGGAAATAGCAATCAGCCCCAGCATTTT
TRBV19	TRBJ2-7	.	.	CASAGTRAYEQYF	TGTGCCAGTGCCGGGACACGGGCCTACGAGCAGTACTTC
TRBV7-3	TRBJ1-1	.	.	CASSIQDSLEAFF	TGTGCCAGCAGCATACAGGACAGCCTTGAAGCTTTCTTT
TRBV5-1	TRBJ1-6	.	TRBD1	CASSAGPTGSNNPPLHF	TGCGCCAGCAGCGCGGGTCCGACAGGGTCCAATAATCCACCCCTCCACTTT
TRBV30	TRBJ2-5	.	.	CAWSRGARRVGETQYF	TGTGCCTGGAGTCGGGGGGCTAGAAGAGTCGGAGAGACCCAGTACTTC
TRBV30	TRBJ1-5	.	.	CAFQQGFANQPQHF	TGTGCCTTTCAGCAGGGGTTCGCCAATCAGCCCCAGCATTTT
TRBV10-2	TRBJ1-1	.	.	CASWQGTEAFF	TGCGCCAGCTGGCAGGGGACTGAAGCTTTCTTT
TRBV6-1	TRBJ1-6	few	TRBD1	CASSEGGQGSSYNSPLHF	TGTGCCAGCAGTGAAGGGGGACAGGGGAGCTCCTATAATTCACCCCTCCACTTT
TRBV5-4	TRBJ2-7	.	.	CAATTGFGYEQYF	TGTGCAGCCACGACGGGGTTCGGGTACGAGCAGTACTTC
TRBV2	TRBJ2-1	.	.	CASRLASSYNEQFF	TGTGCCAGCAGACTAGCCAGCTCCTACAATGAGCAGTTCTTC
TRBV2	TRBJ2-7	.	TRBD1	CASSEGGPGTGEDYEQYF	TGTGCCAGCAGTGAAGGGGGGCCCGGGACAGGAGAAGATTACGAGCAGTACTTC
TRBV5-1	TRBJ1-4	.	TRBD1	CASSLETGREKLFF	TGCGCCAGCAGCTTGGAGACAGGGCGGGAAAAACTGTTTTTT
TRBV27	TRBJ1-2	.	.	CASSLLSGGNYGYTF	TGTGCCAGCAGTTTATTGTCGGGGGGGAACTATGGCTACACCTTC
TRBV5-1	TRBJ2-3	.	TRBD2	CASSLSGGGAGLPDTQYF	TGCGCCAGCAGCTTGAGTGGCGGGGGGGCCGGTCTACCAGATACGCAGTATTTT
TRBV27	TRBJ2-7	.	.	CASSPPYGYEQYF	TGTGCCAGCAGTCCCCCTTACGGTTACGAGCAGTACTTC
TRBV18	TRBJ2-5	few	.	CASSPEETQYF	TGTGCCAGCTCACCTGAGGAGACCCAGTACTTC
TRBV6-1	TRBJ1-2	.	TRBD1	CASSKTGLRGYTF	TGTGCCAGCAGTAAGACAGGGCTACGTGGCTACACCTTC
TRBV27	TRBJ2-3	.	.	CASSLQTPGDTDTQYF	TGTGCCAGCAGTTTGCAAACCCCGGGGGACACAGATACGCAGTATTTT
TRBV4-2	TRBJ2-3	.	TRBD2	CASSRQRGTTDTQYF	TGTGCCAGCAGCCGTCAGCGGGGGACCACAGATACGCAGTATTTT
TRBV18	TRBJ1-6	.	.	CASSATGINSPLHF	TGTGCCAGCTCAGCGACGGGGATTAATTCACCCCTCCACTTT
TRBV10-3	TRBJ2-3	.	TRBD2	CAIKLAETSTDTQYF	TGTGCCATCAAACTAGCGGAAACTAGCACAGATACGCAGTATTTT
TRBV5-1	TRBJ2-1	few	TRBD2	CASSPGLAVVTQFF	TGCGCCAGCAGCCCGGGACTAGCGGTTGTTACTCAGTTCTTC
TRBV18	TRBJ1-1	once	.	CASSPTGNTEAFF	TGTGCCAGCTCACCAACAGGTAACACTGAAGCTTTCTTT
TRBV5-1	TRBJ2-7	.	TRBD1	CASRRGSDRFSYEQYF	TGCGCCAGCAGAAGGGGATCGGACAGGTTCTCCTACGAGCAGTACTTC
TRBV5-1	TRBJ1-3	few	TRBD1	CASSLAVRGPGNTIYF	TGCGCCAGCAGCTTGGCAGTAAGGGGGCCTGGAAACACCATATATTTT
TRBV30	TRBJ1-2	.	.	CAWSVLINYGYTF	TGTGCCTGGAGTGTACTGATTAACTATGGCTACACCTTC
TRBV5-1	TRBJ1-3	few	TRBD1	CASSFLPGQAAGNTIYF	TGCGCCAGCAGCTTTCTCCCGGGACAGGCGGCGGGAAACACCATATATTTT
TRBV29-1	TRBJ2-1	few	TRBD2	CSVRLAGSSYNEQFF	TGCAGCGTAAGACTAGCGGGGAGCTCCTACAATGAGCAGTTCTTC
TRBV19	TRBJ1-2	few	TRBD1	CASSIHRTPGGGYTF	TGTGCCAGTAGTATCCACCGGACCCCAGGGGGCGGCTACACCTTC
TRBV11-3	TRBJ2-7	few	TRBD2	CASSLRRAGGPYEQYF	TGTGCCAGCAGCTTAAGGCGGGCGGGGGGGCCCTACGAGCAGTACTTC